Listed here are 20 T cell receptor beta chains from one sample, sequenced in a study of blood T cell repertoires in COVID-19. TCRdb's table, derived via immunoSEQ multiplex PCR, lists solely in-frame clones and lacks some. Among 310,000 or so clones, approximately 93% were seen once, and the ten largest hold 2% to 2.5%. The sequenced sample consisted of peripheral blood. The receptors come from a woman in her 30s with COVID-19, enrolled during active disease.

The chain carries TRBV5-1 and TRBJ2-2, with D tentatively TRBD2 (6 bases). The V gene's germline CDR1 is SGHRS and CDR2 YFSETQ. This CDR3 is built from 13 residues. V dropped 0 bases and J dropped 6 bases, with 6 bases sitting between them. The CDR3 nucleotides read TGCGCCAGCAGCTTGGGGGAGGCCGGGGAGCTGTTTTTT. It specifies CASSLGEAGELFF.

The chain links TRBV5-1 to TRBJ2-6, with a possible D match to TRBD2 (5 bases). The CDR3 is made up of 15 amino acids. Trimming left V 1 base short and J 2 bases short, with 7 bases between. CDR1 and CDR2 from the germline V gene are SGHRS and YFSETQ. The CDR3 region has the DNA TGCGCCAGCAGCTTGCCCGGGGCTGGGGCCAACGTCCTGACTTTC. Translated: CASSLPGAGANVLTF.

The chain combines TRBV2 with TRBJ2-1, with TRBD2 identical over 10 bases. The CDR3 totals 14 residues. The junction had 6 bases not matched to a gene; V was cut back by 6 bases and J by 7 bases. Germline CDR1 SNHLY, CDR2 FYNNEI. The CDR3 DNA reads as TGTGCCAGCAGGCTAGCGGGAGAGGGTAATGAGCAGTTCTTC. Translation: CASRLAGEGNEQFF. Drawing the rest from reference TRBV2 and TRBJ2-1, the complete variable domain is EPEVTQTPSHQVTQMGQEVILRCVPISNHLYFYWYRQILGQKVEFLVSFYNNEISEKSEIFDDQFSVERPDGSNFTLKIRSTKLEDSAMYFCASRLAGEGNEQFFGPGTRLTVL.

The V gene is TRBV24-1, the J gene TRBJ2-1; 9 positions agree with TRBD2. The CDR3 has 16 amino acids. CDR1 KGHDR and CDR2 SFDVKD come from the germline V gene. With 7 bases clipped from V and 4 bases from J, the junction kept 10 bases outside the gene matches. CDR3 protein: CATSDKMTSGYNEQFF. The DNA for the CDR3 is TGTGCCACCAGCGATAAGATGACTAGCGGATACAATGAGCAGTTCTTC.

The gene calls are TRBV19 and TRBJ2-7; tentatively, D is TRBD1 (5 bases). Germline loops: CDR1 LNHDA, CDR2 SQIVND (reference sequence). This CDR3 has 15 amino acids. V shed 3 bases and J shed 3 bases, with 15 bases lying between them. The CDR3 DNA is TGTGCCAGTAGTATGGGTGTAGGGGATATCTACGAGCAGTACTTC. It translates to CASSMGVGDIYEQYF.

The chain links TRBV5-5 to TRBJ2-7, with TRBD1 matching over 11 bases. The germline V gene has CDR1 SGHKS and CDR2 YYEKEE (reference sequence). The junction had 5 bases not matched to a gene; V was cut back by 5 bases and J by 4 bases. The CDR3 loop spans 14 amino acids. In nucleotides, the CDR3 is TGTGCCAGCAGTTCCGGACAGGGGGCTTACGAGCAGTACTTC. Translation: CASSSGQGAYEQYF.

Of note for this clone: This specimen includes other DNA sequences encoding the same CDR3. The V call is TRBV2, the J call TRBJ1-5; D is possibly TRBD1 (5 bases). The germline gives CDR1 SNHLY, CDR2 FYNNEI. The CDR3 length is 14 residues. Deletions cut 3 bases from V and 3 bases from J, with 9 bases between. CDR3 residues: CASSEAGPNQPQHF. CDR3 sequence (DNA): TGTGCCAGCAGTGAGGCAGGGCCCAATCAGCCCCAGCATTTT.

This rearrangement joins TRBV19 to TRBJ1-2; 9 bases map to TRBD1. CDR3 length: 15 residues. The ends lost 7 bases at V and 4 bases at J; junction bases unmatched: 10. Germline V gene sequence: CDR1 LNHDA, CDR2 SQIVND (reference sequence). CDR3: CASTPRTGALYGYTF. The CDR3, as DNA: TGTGCCAGTACCCCTAGGACAGGGGCCCTCTATGGCTACACCTTC.

This chain connects TRBV15 to TRBJ2-1; 13 nucleotides align to TRBD2. The CDR3 extends over 17 amino acids. With 0 bases clipped from V and 7 bases from J, the junction kept 6 bases outside the gene matches. Germline V gene lookup returns CDR1 LNHNV and CDR2 YYDKDF (reference sequence). The DNA for the CDR3 is TGTGCCACCAGCAGAGATGGCGGACTAGCGGGGGCGAATGAGCAGTTCTTC. Translation gives CATSRDGGLAGANEQFF.

The V and J genes are TRBV27 and TRBJ2-1, with 12 bases identical to TRBD1. This CDR3 is 16 amino acids long. Germline CDR1 reads MNHEY; CDR2 reads SMNVEV (reference sequence). Trimming removed 6 bases from V and 8 bases from J; junction bases left unmatched: 11. The CDR3 DNA is TGTGCCAGCAGAAACGATCGGGACAGGGGGCGACATGAGCAGTTCTTC. Translation: CASRNDRDRGRHEQFF.

The chain recombines TRBV7-6 with TRBJ2-5; TRBD1 might be the D (6 bases). V was pared by 6 bases and J by 4 bases, with 15 bases between. Germline V lookup: CDR1 SGHVS, CDR2 FNYEAQ. This CDR3 is built from 14 residues. CDR3 coding DNA: TGTGCCAGCAGTCGTACAGGGATTGCAGAGACCCAGTACTTC. Translating gives CASSRTGIAETQYF. The full variable domain, completed using reference TRBV7-6 and TRBJ2-5, is GAGVSQSPRYKVTKRGQDVALRCDPISGHVSLYWYRQALGQGPEFLTYFNYEAQQDKSGLPNDRFSAERPEGSISTLTIQRTEQRDSAMYRCASSRTGIAETQYFGPGTRLLVL.

This chain uses TRBV18 with TRBJ1-1, with 9 bases identical to TRBD1. Germline loops: CDR1 KGHSH, CDR2 LQKENI. V was pared by 2 bases and J by 7 bases, with 2 bases of the junction left unmatched. The CDR3 covers 13 residues. This chain's CDR3 is CASSPDRGVEAFF. In DNA form, the CDR3 reads TGTGCCAGCTCACCAGACAGGGGGGTTGAAGCTTTCTTT.

This chain uses TRBV7-2 with TRBJ2-7, with D unresolved. Germline V gene lookup returns CDR1 SGHTA and CDR2 FQGNSA. Trimming stripped 1 base from V and 0 bases from J, with 10 bases between. CDR3 size: 15 residues. DNA of the CDR3: TGTGCCAGCAGCTTAGGAGCTGTAAGCTCCTACGAGCAGTACTTC. This sequence encodes CASSLGAVSSYEQYF.

The CDR3: CASSFTGQGDYGYTF. In nucleotides, the CDR3 is TGTGCCAGCAGCTTTACCGGACAGGGGGACTATGGCTACACCTTC. V and J are TRBV5-5 and TRBJ1-2; TRBD1 agrees at 10 bases. In germline, CDR1 is SGHKS, CDR2 YYEKEE (reference sequence). V lost 2 bases and J lost 3; bases outside the gene matches: 4. This CDR3 has 15 residues.

V is TRBV6-2 or TRBV6-3 and J is TRBJ1-1, with 7 bases aligning to TRBD1. Trimming took 5 bases from V and 11 from J; bases not matched to a gene: 5. CDR1 is MNHEY and CDR2 is SVGEGT in the germline V gene. The CDR3 spans 11 residues. The CDR3 loop is CASSNTGEAFF. CDR3 DNA sequence: TGTGCCAGCAGTAACACAGGGGAGGCTTTCTTT.

The J gene is TRBJ2-1, the V gene TRBV6-1; 7 bases are a match to TRBD2. V lost 3 bases and J lost 8; bases outside the gene matches: 10. The CDR3 runs to 15 residues. The germline gives CDR1 MNHNS, CDR2 SASEGT. The CDR3 DNA follows: TGTGCCAGCAGTGAGATGGCGGGAGCTGGGGATGAGCAGTTCTTC. Residues: CASSEMAGAGDEQFF.

V is TRBV30 and J is TRBJ1-4; 7 bases line up with TRBD1. Germline CDR1 is GTSNPN and CDR2 is SVGIG (reference sequence). The CDR3 is 14 amino acids. V was pared by 3 bases and J by 4 bases, with 5 bases of the junction left unmatched. CDR3 bases: TGTGCCTGGAGCAGATGGGACAGTAATGAAAAACTGTTTTTT. It is translated as CAWSRWDSNEKLFF.

V gene TRBV2 combines with J gene TRBJ1-2, with a tentative D call TRBD1 (6 bases). The germline V and J ends were trimmed by 2 bases and 0 bases, with 13 bases remaining between them. There are 16 residues in the CDR3. Per germline, CDR1 SNHLY and CDR2 FYNNEI. CDR3 amino acids: CASSESRDTSNYGYTF. The CDR3 coding sequence is TGTGCCAGCAGTGAATCCCGGGACACCTCTAACTATGGCTACACCTTC.

V usage is TRBV28 and J usage is TRBJ1-1; D is possibly TRBD1 (5 bases). The germline V gene encodes CDR1 MDHEN and CDR2 SYDVKM. This CDR3 spans 15 amino acids. Trimming removed 3 bases at V and 4 bases at J, with 15 bases between. The chain's CDR3 is CASSFRTRLRTEAFF. CDR3 sequence (DNA): TGTGCCAGCAGTTTCAGGACACGACTCCGCACTGAAGCTTTCTTT.

The chain carries TRBV4-1 and TRBJ2-7, with D possibly TRBD2 on 5 matching bases. CDR1 and CDR2 from the germline V gene are MGHRA and YSYEKL. CDR3 length: 14 amino acids. V shed 4 bases and J shed 7 bases, with 17 bases lying between them. This CDR3 is CASSPDFSSGEQYF. In nucleotides, the CDR3 is TGCGCCAGCAGCCCCGATTTCAGCTCGGGGGAGCAGTACTTC.